The 7 T cell receptor beta chains listed next were all sequenced from one sample in a study of siplizumab effects on memory and regulatory T cells. The data were produced by immunoSEQ multiplex PCR, yet TCRdb's version contains in-frame clones alone and is incomplete. The repertoire holds 65,000 to 70,000 clones, with over 75% as singletons. Sequencing was done on a sample of Tregs sorted from blood. These receptors were taken from a human donor in good health.

The chain is built from TRBV30 and TRBJ2-1; D unresolved. Trimming shortened V by 2 bases and J by 9 bases, and 5 bases separated the two germline ends. Germline V gives CDR1 GTSNPN, CDR2 SVGIG (reference sequence). The CDR3 has 10 residues. CDR3 coding DNA: TGTGCCTGGAGTAGTGGTGAGCAGTTCTTC. Protein sequence: CAWSSGEQFF.

This chain uses TRBV9 with TRBJ1-4; possibly TRBD1 for D (5 bases). This CDR3 is 15 amino acids long. Germline assignment: CDR1 SGDLS and CDR2 YYNGEE. The V end was cut by 0 bases, the J end by 4 bases, with 10 bases between. DNA for the CDR3: TGTGCCAGCAGCGTAGGTCAGGGATATAATGAAAAACTGTTTTTT. Amino acids: CASSVGQGYNEKLFF.

This clone was seen a few times. The gene calls are TRBV5-1 and TRBJ2-2; TRBD2 is a possible D gene (6 bases). Trimming pared 7 bases from V and 6 bases from J, leaving 13 bases between. Germline CDR1 SGHRS, CDR2 YFSETQ. This CDR3 comprises 13 residues. The CDR3 nucleotides are TGCGCCAGCGCGACTAGAACGGCCGGGGAGCTGTTTTTT. It translates to CASATRTAGELFF.

This chain joins TRBV2 and TRBJ2-1; weak D call: TRBD2 (5 bases). This CDR3 region has 13 residues. V lost 8 bases and J 3 bases, leaving 11 bases between the germline ends. The germline gives CDR1 SNHLY, CDR2 FYNNEI. CDR3 nucleotides: TGTGCCAGCTGCCAAAGCGGCTACAATGAGCAGTTCTTC. Translated, it gives CASCQSGYNEQFF.

J is TRBJ2-7 and V is TRBV6-6; 9 bases fit TRBD1. V shed 5 bases and J 3 bases; nucleotides not matched to a gene: 8. The CDR3 has 15 residues. Germline V gene sequence: CDR1 MNHNY, CDR2 SVGAGI (reference sequence). CDR3 residues: CASSRSGTGIYEQYF. Written as DNA, the CDR3 is TGTGCCAGCAGTCGATCCGGGACAGGGATCTACGAGCAGTACTTC.

Points on this clone: At one of its ends the junction is not consistent with the germline gene, which may arise from a read error. The same CDR3 can be traced to other DNA sequences in this sample. The rearrangement joins TRBV5-1 to TRBJ2-5; D is unresolved. The germline V gene has CDR1 SGHRS and CDR2 YFSETQ. The CDR3 has 12 amino acids. In DNA, the CDR3 is TGCGCCAGCAGCGGGGAAATCGAGACTCAGTACTTC. Residues: CASSGEIETQYF.

Concerning this clone itself: Other DNA sequences in the sample encode the same CDR3. CDR3 residues: CASSTGQGDYGYTF. CDR3 nucleotide sequence: TGTGCCAGCAGCACGGGACAGGGCGATTATGGCTACACCTTC. The chain carries TRBV21-1 and TRBJ1-2; the D segment call TRBD1 is taken from the table without a DNA check. TRBV21-1 is reported as a pseudogene. The CDR3 is 14 residues long.